Included here is one T cell receptor (beta chain) sequence, with context. Its antigen remains undetermined. No base qualities exist here, and no much larger clone lies one base off it. This record belongs to a study of cytomegalovirus exposure and HLA in healthy donors (dated by TCRdb to 2015 to 2018). A note on the overall study: An earlier analysis of 587 of the donors reported approximately 260 Gb of sequence data and around 120 million unique TCR beta sequences obtained from 180 million or so T cells. The genetic ancestry cluster associated with self-reported Caucasian donors included 81% of the roughly 400 genotyped donors. Rather than using new phenotypic data, the later analysis identified candidate immune exposures from TCR beta sequences and from how often those sequences occurred across donors. A separate validation cohort of about 110 different subjects was used in addition to the roughly 670-subject first cohort. On average, 235,054 unique TCR beta nucleotide sequences were sequenced per donor among 300 to 500 genotyped donors of the cohort, with roughly 18% of those sequences being non-productive. To study patterns of TCR occurrence, a later analysis re-analyzed previously published TCR beta repertoires from 700 or so donors and added high-resolution HLA genotyping. In an earlier analysis of a few hundred of the donors, high-throughput TCR beta sequencing was used to judge whether each TCR beta V gene segment behaved as functional or pseudogenic. The study profiled the T cell repertoires of 550 to 700 subjects by immunosequencing and related them to cytomegalovirus serostatus. The number of donors typed differed by locus, with 629-630 for A, B, C, DRB1 and DQB1, 522 for DQA1, 600 to 610 for DPA1, and approximately 470 for DPB1. In a later genetic analysis, genome-wide SNP genotypes for about 55% of the 666 donors were used, and that subset was treated as a discovery cohort. The study was designed to test whether signatures of past pathogen exposure could be identified by cataloging public T cell receptors. Every repertoire in the discovery cohort had been generated on one and the same sequencing platform. HLA typing covered class I and class II loci at four-digit resolution. Donor age, sex, ethnicity and CMV serostatus were collected together with the repertoire data. Roughly 5 DR-DQ haplotypes were handled as single units for association and clustering because linkage in the cohort was strong. An early release covering more than 500 HLA-typed donors comprised 250 to 350 gigabases of sequencing data and roughly 86 million unique TCR sequences. The study combined high-throughput TCR immunosequencing, statistical association of individual TCRs with disease status, and machine learning to predict cytomegalovirus infection status.

The cohort was made up of 500 to 800 healthy bone marrow donors. Cohort members were all nominally healthy when sampled, although unrecorded immune exposures were likely present. The donor tested CMV seropositive and was one of the 289 seropositive cohort members. Every donor gave a peripheral blood sample, and the peripheral blood mononuclear cells from that sample were used for TCR beta sequencing. The Qiagen DNeasy Blood Extraction Kit was used to extract genomic DNA from the blood cell samples. General findings and caveats noted by the study authors: In this cohort, only TCR beta chains were sequenced, and detectable features were limited by the absence of alpha or paired-chain data. Because some donors lacked HLA typing at each locus, the association tests relied only on the typed subset. While some public TCRs were present in many individuals, most TCR sequences turned up only very rarely across donors. Because counts were too low, some 17 rarely observed V segments, including chromosome 9 orphons, were left out of the earlier analysis of a few hundred of the donors. According to a later analysis, TCR association rates differed among HLA loci, with DRB1 alleles showing the most associated TCRs and HLA-C alleles showing the fewest. In vitro tests confirmed that three of the cytomegalovirus-associated TCR beta chains recognize cytomegalovirus antigens. A further reported finding was that TCR beta sequences accurately predicted the HLA-A and HLA-B alleles for most subjects in the first cohort. Most CMV-associated TCR beta chains appeared to be HLA-restricted in a later analysis, and the HLA associations seemed to be driven largely by CMV exposure. A later genetic analysis associated a missense DCLRE1C variant with V-gene and J-gene trimming of TCR beta chains, and an independent cohort replicated the association. Strong co-occurrence of HLA alleles, especially DR and DQ, made assigning TCR associations to individual alleles difficult. Presence/absence analyses assumed roughly uniform sequencing depth across donors, an assumption that may not hold. A total of around 150 TCR beta chains were listed by the study as associated with cytomegalovirus. The classifier was reported to diagnose cytomegalovirus status with high specificity and sensitivity in both the original cohort and the validation cohort. A cluster of highly shared sequence variants was judged likely to be a technical artifact of the sequencing pipeline. Specific HLA alleles were associated with roughly 17,000 TCR beta sequences at a false discovery rate of 0.05 in a later analysis. Correlated functional status among segregating V segments might reflect linkage disequilibrium, but an unknown experimental factor could not be ruled out. According to a later genetic analysis, donors in an Asian-associated ancestry cluster had fewer N-insertions in productive TCRs than the approximately 630-donor mean. Broadly in line with IMGT annotations, most TCR beta V segments showed up in productive rearrangements about 90% or about 30% of the time in an earlier analysis of several hundred of the donors. In a later analysis, HLA-associated TCR beta chains were found to be more clonally expanded and to have lower generation probabilities than equally common non-associated chains. According to a later analysis, parvovirus B19, influenza, CMV and Epstein-Barr virus appeared linked to several top co-occurrence clusters. The 87-base-pair reads could not distinguish some IMGT-functional V segments, including TRBV6-2 and TRBV6-3, so those segments were excluded. For the cohort, immune exposure information was limited to CMV serostatus. The authors suggested that the approach could potentially be generalized to other disease states and immunological phenotypes.

Trimming removed 8 bases from V and 5 bases from J; the gene matches leave 5 bases unexplained. The germline V gene encodes CDR1 SNHLY and CDR2 FYNNEI. The CDR3 numbers 12 residues from cysteine through phenylalanine. CDR3 DNA is the only sequence kept; it has 36 bases, read in frame from the first base. Library prep was done by the immunoSEQ multiplex PCR assay. The multiplex PCR relied on a mix of 60 forward primers for TCR Vbeta segments and 13 reverse primers for TCR Jbeta segments. The CDR3 region of rearranged TCR beta genes was amplified from genomic DNA by a multiplex PCR assay. The amplified TCR beta libraries were sequenced on the Illumina HiSeq System as 87-base-pair reads. In the paper's pipeline: Across the roughly 700 repertoires, a later analysis counted 60 million to 90 million unique TCR beta chains, roughly 11 million of which were shared by at least two donors. A nearest-neighbor algorithm error-corrected the raw reads and collapsed the reads into unique sequences, merging closely related sequences to remove PCR and sequencing errors. CDR3 sequences were aligned to IMGT reference sequences to assign V, D and J gene segments. For a sequence to be retained, a match of at least six nucleotides was required to both a V gene segment and a J gene segment. Rearrangements were classified as productive when the CDR3 lacked stop codons and remained in frame with V and J, and all other rearrangements were classified as non-productive. Following IMGT convention, CDR3 was defined as the stretch from the second conserved V-encoded cysteine to the conserved J-encoded phenylalanine. Sequences without an unambiguous match to a single V gene segment were excluded from the earlier analysis of about 640 of the donors. An earlier analysis of fewer than 750 of the donors called V segments functional above 56.7% productive rearrangements and segregating when the between-donor standard deviation exceeded 5%. To diagnose cytomegalovirus status from the catalog of TCR beta chain sequences, a statistical classification framework was built. In a later analysis, V and J genes were assigned by comparing TCR nucleotide sequences against IMGT/GENE-DB human TR gene sequences. Using the TCRdist pipeline, a later analysis assigned CDR3 sequences along with most-parsimonious VDJ recombination scenarios. In a later analysis, each TCR beta chain was defined by its CDR3 amino acid sequence together with its V-gene family, and reads without a unique V-gene family were excluded. In a later analysis, 550 to 650 highly shared, low-generation-probability nucleotide sequences were removed to address suspected cross-contamination and a sequencing artifact. For each public chain, a later analysis derived a clonal expansion index from normalized ranks of inferred template counts within each repertoire. In a later analysis, generation probabilities were computed with a VDJ recombination model fitted to out-of-frame rearrangements, and the resulting probabilities were checked against IGoR. In a later analysis, hypergeometric tests were used to score TCR-TCR, TCR-HLA and TCR-CMV co-occurrence, with a repertoire-size bias correction applied to TCR pairs. False discovery rates were estimated in a later analysis by permuting HLA or CMV assignments 20 times. In a later analysis, co-occurring TCRs were grouped using DBSCAN, and TCRdist sequence similarity was added for clustering within HLA-allele-positive subsets. For co-occurrence clustering, repertoires with fewer than 30,000 or more than 120,000 public chains were excluded, along with a handful of repertoires with anomalous nucleotide sharing. TCRdb took over this immuneACCESS table, retaining in-frame rearrangements with V and J assigned. Such tables are incomplete; in checked studies, under half of the missing clones stem from an unresolved V gene, and the remainder is unexplained. D and trimming come from the DNA, and the V and J calls and clone size come from that table. The sample table contains approximately 110,000 clones; only one count was recorded for 65% to 80% of them. The ten biggest clones cover roughly 12% of the sample.

Sequencing used PBMCs. The receptor was derived from a woman in her thirties or forties in good health and CMV-seropositive. This chain is built from TRBV2 and TRBJ2-5, with 7 central nucleotides matching TRBD1. This receptor carries the CDR3 CASLGQMETQYF. At the DNA level, the sequence is TGTGCCAGCCTGGGACAGATGGAGACCCAGTACTTC.